A single sample gave rise to the 19 T cell receptor beta chains below, sequenced in a study of blood T cells in healthy people across ages. Through a sample-barcoded 5' primer and a J-beta primer mix, a second PCR was run for about 6 to 11 cycles. TCRdb reanalysed the 5' RACE reads using MiXCR and keeps one entry per CDR3 protein. In the table there are 600,000 or so distinct CDR3 sequences, roughly 43% of which are singletons. The source material was blood. These receptor sequences come from an elderly man in good health.

V is TRBV7-2 and J is TRBJ2-7; 14 nucleotides match TRBD2. Germline lookup yields CDR1 SGHTA and CDR2 FQGNSA. CDR3 length equals 15 residues. Trimming at V came to 5 bases and at J to 7 bases, leaving 7 bases not matched to a gene. CDR3 in amino acids: CASSAGLAGANEQYF. CDR3 DNA sequence: TGTGCCAGCAGCGCGGGACTAGCGGGAGCCAATGAGCAGTACTTC.

The rearrangement links TRBV19 to TRBJ2-1; 8 bases are a match to TRBD2. The CDR3 contains 12 residues. Looked up from germline, CDR1 is LNHDA and CDR2 is SQIVND (reference sequence). After removal of 6 bases from V and 10 bases from J, the junction contained 5 bases not matched to a gene. The CDR3 loop is CASRIGGGEQFF. CDR3 in DNA: TGTGCCAGTAGAATTGGCGGGGGGGAGCAGTTCTTC.

The V gene is TRBV11-3, the J gene TRBJ2-1; D tentatively fits TRBD1 or TRBD2 (5 bases each). Germline values: CDR1 SGHNT, CDR2 YENEEA. Trimming removed 1 base at V and 9 bases at J, with 10 bases between. The CDR3 totals 13 residues. CDR3 DNA sequence: TGTGCCAGCAGCTTAGGGGGGTATGGTGAGCAGTTCTTC. Protein: CASSLGGYGEQFF.

The genes are TRBV21-1 and TRBJ1-2. TRBV21-1 represents a pseudogene. CDR3 length: 12 residues. CDR3 sequence: CASSKVRQACTF. In DNA form, the CDR3 reads TGTGCCAGCAGCAAAGTACGGCAGGCTTGCACCTTC.

This clonotype was counted a single time. This sequence may be a read error, since a much larger clone differs from it by one base. This sequence joins TRBV7-9 and TRBJ1-1; no clear D. There are 13 residues in the CDR3. Germline CDR1 is SEHNR and CDR2 is FQNEAQ (reference sequence). The CDR3 DNA is TGTGCCAGCGGCTTAACCACGAACACTGAAGCTTTCTTT. Translating it yields CASGLTTNTEAFF.

The rearrangement joins TRBV6-5 to TRBJ2-2, with D possibly TRBD2 on 7 matching bases. Trimming removed 6 bases at V and 6 bases at J, with 8 bases between. The CDR3 sequence is 12 residues long. Germline V CDR1 and CDR2: MNHEY, SVGAGI. For the CDR3, the DNA is TGTGCCAGCAGAGGGGGGGCCGGGGAGCTGTTTTTT. It specifies CASRGGAGELFF.

The gene calls are TRBV15 and TRBJ1-4, with D possibly being TRBD1 (5 bases). V gave up 0 bases and J gave up 5 bases, with 10 bases separating them. Germline lookup yields CDR1 LNHNV and CDR2 YYDKDF (reference sequence). CDR3 size: 15 residues. DNA for the CDR3: TGTGCCACCAGCAGAGAGGGCAGACAGAATGAAAAACTGTTTTTT. Amino acids: CATSREGRQNEKLFF. The full variable domain, completed using reference TRBV15 and TRBJ1-4, is DAMVIQNPRYQVTQFGKPVTLSCSQTLNHNVMYWYQQKSSQAPKLLFHYYDKDFNNEADTPDNFQSRRPNTSFCFLDIRSPGLGDTAMYLCATSREGRQNEKLFFGSGTQLSVL.

The chain's CDR3 is CSVARDAGGEAFF. As DNA, the CDR3 is TGCAGCGTCGCCAGGGACGCGGGGGGTGAAGCTTTCTTT. The chain joins TRBV29-1 to TRBJ1-1, with D possibly TRBD1 on 5 matching bases. The CDR3 has 13 amino acids. Germline V gives CDR1 SQVTM, CDR2 ANQGSEA. V lost 6 bases to trimming and J lost 7 bases, with 18 bases between them. Drawing the rest from reference TRBV29-1 and TRBJ1-1, the complete variable domain is SAVISQKPSRDICQRGTSLTIQCQVDSQVTMMFWYRQQPGQSLTLIATANQGSEATYESGFVIDKFPISRPNLTFSTLTVSNMSPEDSSIYLCSVARDAGGEAFFGQGTRLTVV.

This clonotype showed up just a few times. The chain recombines TRBV7-2 with TRBJ1-6; tentatively, D is TRBD1 (6 bases). The CDR3 has 15 amino acids. Between the trimmed V and J ends, which lost 7 bases and 9 bases, there was a span of 19 bases. From germline, CDR1 is SGHTA and CDR2 FQGNSA. CDR3 in DNA: TGTGCCAGCACCGCGACAGGAAGGGTGGGTTCACCCCTCCACTTT. Translating gives CASTATGRVGSPLHF.

The sample holds a few counts of this clonotype. V is TRBV12-3 or TRBV12-4 and J is TRBJ2-1; 9 bases are shared with TRBD2. The CDR3 covers 15 residues. The J segment lost 6 bases and the V segment lost 3 bases, leaving 6 bases of the junction unmatched. In DNA form, the CDR3 reads TGTGCCAGCAGTTTTGGGGCGGGAGGGCTCAATGAGCAGTTCTTC. Translating gives CASSFGAGGLNEQFF.

The chain uses TRBV20-1 and TRBJ1-1; D unresolved. The CDR3 totals 12 residues. CDR1 is DFQATT and CDR2 is SNEGSKA in the germline V gene (reference sequence). Trimming stripped 5 bases from V and 1 base from J, with 8 bases between. In DNA, the CDR3 is TGCAGTGCTCAGATGCCGAACACTGAAGCTTTCTTT. It codes for CSAQMPNTEAFF.

This chain uses TRBV24-1 with TRBJ2-1; 9 bases agree with TRBD2. V lost 4 bases, J lost 7 bases, and 7 bases stayed unmatched. The germline V gene has CDR1 KGHDR and CDR2 SFDVKD. The CDR3 has 15 residues. The CDR3 DNA reads TGTGCCACCAGTGACCGCGGACTAGCGATTAATGAGCAGTTCTTC. It translates to CATSDRGLAINEQFF.

The gene calls are TRBV20-1 and TRBJ2-4; TRBD2 matches 11 bases. The germline V gene has CDR1 DFQATT and CDR2 SNEGSKA (reference sequence). The CDR3 runs to 15 residues. V shed 4 bases, J shed 4 bases, and the junction held 6 bases outside the gene matches. Written as DNA, the CDR3 is TGCAGTGCTATAAGTGGGACTAGCGGTAAAAACATTCAGTACTTC. Its translation is CSAISGTSGKNIQYF.

V and J are TRBV7-9 and TRBJ1-2, with D perhaps matching TRBD1 (6 bases). The CDR3 totals 15 residues. Germline V gives CDR1 SEHNR, CDR2 FQNEAQ (reference sequence). Trimming cost V 0 bases and J 8 bases, with 16 bases left between them. CDR3 coding DNA: TGTGCCAGCAGCTTAGCTGGCCCAGGGGTAGGAGGCTACACCTTC. This sequence encodes CASSLAGPGVGGYTF.

The chain joins TRBV9 to TRBJ2-3, with TRBD1 as a possible D gene (6 bases). V lost 4 bases, J lost 6 bases, and 24 bases lay in between. The germline CDR1 and CDR2 sequences are SGDLS and YYNGEE. This CDR3 is 17 amino acids long. The CDR3 coding sequence is TGTGCCAGCAGCTCCCCAGGGGATCCCCTAGTATGGGATACGCAGTATTTT. It yields the protein CASSSPGDPLVWDTQYF.

This clonotype was counted between two and nine times. The J gene is TRBJ2-3, the V gene TRBV12-3 or TRBV12-4; no clear D. The ends were cut back, 5 bases at V and 8 bases at J, with 5 bases in the middle. The CDR3 has 10 amino acids. The CDR3 here is CASSGSTQYF. The CDR3 coding sequence is TGTGCCAGCAGTGGCAGTACGCAGTATTTT.

CDR3 in DNA: TGTGCCAGCAGCCCCCGGAGGGGGGACCCAGATACGCAGTATTTT. Its protein is CASSPRRGDPDTQYF. The chain carries TRBV7-3 and TRBJ2-3; D is possibly TRBD1 or TRBD2 (6 bases each). CDR3 size: 15 residues. Per the germline V gene, CDR1 is SGHTA and CDR2 is FQGTGA. V shed 5 bases and J shed 4 bases, with 16 bases lying between them.

The V gene is TRBV4-3, the J gene TRBJ2-6; no definite D call. V was shortened by 0 bases and J by 4 bases, with 7 bases between the two germline ends. The germline V gene encodes CDR1 LGHNA and CDR2 YSLEER. The CDR3 is 15 amino acids. The CDR3 here is CASSQDLGGANVLTF. The CDR3 DNA reads as TGCGCCAGCAGCCAAGACCTGGGAGGGGCCAACGTCCTGACTTTC.

This clonotype was found a few times. The chain couples TRBV15 to TRBJ1-2; perhaps TRBD1 as D (5 bases). The CDR3 totals 15 residues. Germline V gene sequence: CDR1 LNHNV, CDR2 YYDKDF (reference sequence). V was cut by 1 base and J by 4 bases, with 13 bases left in between. The CDR3 region is CATSRGLGVGYGYTF. For the CDR3, the DNA is TGTGCCACCAGCAGAGGATTGGGGGTGGGCTATGGCTACACCTTC. The whole variable domain, filled in from reference TRBV15 and TRBJ1-2, reads DAMVIQNPRYQVTQFGKPVTLSCSQTLNHNVMYWYQQKSSQAPKLLFHYYDKDFNNEADTPDNFQSRRPNTSFCFLDIRSPGLGDTAMYLCATSRGLGVGYGYTFGSGTRLTVV.